This T cell receptor beta chain is from a study of spatial heterogeneity in lung cancer (dated by TCRdb to the late 2010s). Study-wide context: The donors were more than 60 patients from the lung TRACERx cohort who had early-stage, untreated non-small cell lung cancer. In non-small cell lung cancer, the study quantitatively compared TCR alpha and beta repertoires across several tumor regions, matched nontumor lung, and blood. Beta-chain transcripts were consistently detected in greater numbers than alpha-chain transcripts, which likely reflected higher beta-chain transcript abundance. Follow-up PBMC samples were sequenced whenever available, with the median time to follow-up being around two years after resection. TCR repertoire features were related to nonsynonymous mutation counts determined by whole-exome sequencing of tumor tissue. At surgery, over 200 tumor regions, around 64 matched nontumor lung samples and fewer than 60 PBMC samples were TCR-sequenced for both alpha and beta chains. In the raw uncorrected reads, each unique combination of TCR and UMI appeared on average more than ten times. Here is what the overall study found, with its caveats: Comparisons of baseline and follow-up blood repertoires included only 14 patients. Additional single-cell paired TCR alpha and beta sequencing was considered necessary to confirm, at a functional level, the hypothesis that regional TCRs recognize regional mutations. Ubiquitous expanded tumor TCRs showed up in blood more often at tumor resection than at routine follow-up.

This clonotype was seen at least ten times. The antigen it binds to is not known. Nothing much larger sits one base from this clone, and base qualities are not available. From the cysteine up to the phenylalanine, the CDR3 has a length of 16 residues. The sequence is cut down to CDR3 DNA, 48 bases in frame from base 1. The V end loses 4 bases and the J end loses 1 base, and a stretch of 17 bases separates them. Taken from the germline V gene, the CDR1 and CDR2 loops are SGHRS and YFSETQ. The method was 5' RACE. These reads were obtained on a NextSeq 500. The TCR library protocol attached a unique molecular identifier to each TCR cDNA molecule to allow correction of PCR and sequencing errors. The authors' analysis ran thus. TCR identification, UMI-based error correction and CDR3 extraction were all carried out with Decombinator tools. Expanded TCRs were defined as those above a frequency of 2 per 1,000, corresponding to the top 1% of the tumor frequency distribution. Renyi diversity was computed with the R vegan package after each repertoire had been subsampled 100 times to 5,000 TCRs. To build CDR3 similarity networks, amino acid triplet string-kernel similarity was used, and CDR3s were connected when their pairwise similarity was above 0.82. TCRdb reprocessing: public reads trimmed at Q25 with fastp, clones called with MiXCR, in-frame beta chains kept. Every CDR3 protein is listed once, alongside the most common genes and DNA of its rows. These V and J calls derive from TCRdb rather than the authors' analysis. Counted in this sample were about 36,000 distinct CDR3 sequences; roughly 8% of them appeared once. The ten largest clones take up around 9.4% of the sample.

Sample time point, as interpreted from the label and publication: blood at routine non-recurrence follow-up after resection. For TCR sequencing, whole RNA was extracted from tumor and nontumor lung tissue, or from cryopreserved PBMC samples, and no cell sorting was done. Only patients with enough RNA available from two or more tumor regions were chosen for TCR sequencing. The sample consisted of PBMCs, taken at follow-up. The chain couples TRBV5-1 to TRBJ1-1; matching of 6 bases hints at TRBD1 as the D gene. This receptor was taken from a male donor with early-stage non-small cell lung cancer. The CDR3 here reads CASSPPRTEANTEAFF. The DNA sequence is given as TGCGCCAGCAGCCCCCCTCGGACAGAAGCGAACACTGAAGCTTTCTTT.